These 12 T cell receptor beta chains share one sample of origin, sequenced in a study of blood T cell repertoires in COVID-19. This table comes from immunoSEQ multiplex PCR, and its TCRdb copy is limited to in-frame clones, with some not included. The sample includes some 85,000 clones, 80% of them seen just once. Sequencing used peripheral blood. The receptors were sampled from a woman of 80 years or more with acute or convalescent COVID-19.

This chain connects TRBV18 to TRBJ1-2, with D possibly matching TRBD1 (6 bases). The germline V gene has CDR1 KGHSH and CDR2 LQKENI. The CDR3 runs 15 residues. V dropped 4 bases and J dropped 4 bases, with 16 bases sitting between them. CDR3: CASSLDSNPPYGYTF. DNA for the CDR3: TGTGCCAGCTCACTGGACAGTAACCCCCCCTATGGCTACACCTTC.

The count of this clone is one. The CDR3 sequence is CASSSRAGGPGNEQFF. The CDR3 DNA reads TGTGCCAGCAGCTCCCGAGCGGGAGGGCCTGGCAATGAGCAGTTCTTC. This chain joins TRBV11-2 and TRBJ2-1; 10 nucleotides match TRBD2. The CDR3 has 16 residues. V was pared by 4 bases and J by 6 bases, with 9 bases of the junction left unmatched. Germline V lookup: CDR1 SGHAT, CDR2 FQNNGV.

V is TRBV5-6 and J is TRBJ2-7; 8 nucleotides align to TRBD1. The junction had 0 bases not matched to a gene; V was cut back by 1 base and J by 6 bases. Per the germline V gene, CDR1 is SGHDT and CDR2 is YYEEEE. CDR3 length: 12 residues. The chain's CDR3 is CASSLTGGEQYF. CDR3 DNA sequence: TGTGCCAGCAGCTTGACAGGGGGCGAGCAGTACTTC.

The chain recombines TRBV9 with TRBJ2-3; 11 bases are shared with TRBD2. Germline CDR1 reads SGDLS; CDR2 reads YYNGEE. This CDR3 contains 14 residues. Losses at the gene ends were 4 bases for V and 6 bases for J; bases not matched to a gene: 4. The CDR3 coding sequence is TGTGCCAGCAGCCAACTAGCGGGGGAGGATACGCAGTATTTT. It translates to CASSQLAGEDTQYF.

This clone is a singleton in its sample. This chain links TRBV2 with TRBJ2-2; weak D call: TRBD2 (6 bases). From germline, CDR1 is SNHLY and CDR2 FYNNEI. The CDR3 totals 16 residues. V shed 7 bases and J shed 3 bases, with 18 bases lying between them. The CDR3: CASIQLPGLHTGELFF. CDR3 nucleotide sequence: TGTGCCAGCATCCAACTACCGGGACTCCACACCGGGGAGCTGTTTTTT.

The chain links TRBV7-6 to TRBJ2-7, with D maybe TRBD2 (5 bases). The CDR3 is 15 residues long. Trimming removed 5 bases from V and 7 bases from J, with 21 bases in between. Germline V gene sequence: CDR1 SGHVS, CDR2 FNYEAQ. The DNA of the CDR3 is TGTGCCAGCAGCCGGGATTCACAGTCTGCTAGGGAGCAGTACTTC. This encodes CASSRDSQSAREQYF.

This chain links TRBV14 with TRBJ2-7; D gene ambiguous. The CDR3 consists of 15 residues. V was pared by 0 bases and J by 2 bases, with 11 bases between. Germline CDR1 and CDR2: SGHDN and FVKESK. The CDR3 bases are TGTGCCAGCAGCCAAGATGAAGCGCTACCCTACGAGCAGTACTTC. It translates to CASSQDEALPYEQYF. Variable domain in full (rest from reference TRBV14 and TRBJ2-7): EAGVTQFPSHSVIEKGQTVTLRCDPISGHDNLYWYRRVMGKEIKFLLHFVKESKQDESGMPNNRFLAERTGGTYSTLKVQPAELEDSGVYFCASSQDEALPYEQYFGPGTRLTVT.

This clone was counted once. V and J are TRBV3-1 (or the pseudogene TRBV3-2) and TRBJ1-2; D may be TRBD1 (5 bases). The germline gives CDR1 LGHDT, CDR2 YNNKEL (reference sequence). CDR3 length: 14 amino acids. Trimming cost V 2 bases and J 6 bases, with 13 bases left between them. This CDR3 is CASSQKAGGNGYTF. The DNA of the CDR3 is TGTGCCAGCAGCCAAAAGGCCGGGGGGAATGGCTACACCTTC.

The chain uses TRBV5-1 and TRBJ1-5; 7 nucleotides match TRBD1. After removal of 2 bases from V and 0 bases from J, the junction contained 2 bases not matched to a gene. The CDR3 is 15 amino acids. Per germline, CDR1 SGHRS and CDR2 YFSETQ. The CDR3 here is CASSFTGASNQPQHF. Written as DNA, the CDR3 is TGCGCCAGCAGCTTTACAGGGGCTAGCAATCAGCCCCAGCATTTT.

J is TRBJ2-2 and V is TRBV9; unclear D gene. Trimming stripped 0 bases from V and 0 bases from J, with 15 bases between. The CDR3 contains 18 residues. Germline V gene data show CDR1 as SGDLS and CDR2 as YYNGEE. The CDR3 DNA is TGTGCCAGCAGCGTAGAAGAACTGGGCGATACGAACACCGGGGAGCTGTTTTTT. It codes for CASSVEELGDTNTGELFF.

The chain recombines TRBV5-1 with TRBJ1-1, with D tentatively TRBD1 (5 bases). CDR3 length: 15 residues. Germline values: CDR1 SGHRS, CDR2 YFSETQ. Trimming pared 0 bases from V and 1 base from J, leaving 10 bases between. The CDR3 DNA is TGCGCCAGCAGCTTGGGCCCCACAGGGAACACTGAAGCTTTCTTT. It encodes CASSLGPTGNTEAFF.

This chain joins TRBV2 and TRBJ2-1, with D perhaps TRBD1 (6 bases). CDR3 size: 12 residues. Germline CDR1 SNHLY, CDR2 FYNNEI. Trimming removed 5 bases from V and 10 bases from J, with 12 bases in between. The chain's CDR3 is CASSKQGWEQFF. The CDR3 DNA is TGTGCCAGCAGTAAACAGGGCTGGGAGCAGTTCTTC.